These 12 T cell receptor beta chains were sequenced from one sample in a study of vaccination and CD4 T cells after COVID-19. Their cognate antigens are unknown. As to treatment: roughly nine-day PBMC culture with coronavirus spike peptide pools or control peptides (ViraFEST assay). The Oncomine TCR Beta short-read assay sequenced DNA from cultured CD4+ T cells. From the PCR reads, TCRdb called clonotypes with MiXCR, one entry per CDR3 protein. The data hold fewer than 13,000 distinct CDR3 sequences, with around 50% observed a single time. The sample consisted of CD4+ T cells from blood, cultured in vitro. The receptors here all came from a human donor who had recovered from COVID-19.

V usage is TRBV5-4 and J usage is TRBJ2-3; a possible D gene is TRBD2 (6 bases). Trimming left V 0 bases short and J 4 bases short, with 15 bases between. The CDR3 contains 16 residues. Germline V gives CDR1 SGHNT, CDR2 YYREEE (reference sequence). The CDR3 DNA is TGTGCCAGCAGCTTGGCCGGGGTGGCTAGCGCAGATACGCAGTATTTT. Translation: CASSLAGVASADTQYF.

The chain is built from TRBV7-2 and TRBJ2-5; 10 bases are a match to TRBD1. Germline CDR1 SGHTA, CDR2 FQGNSA. With 5 bases clipped from V and 4 bases from J, the junction kept 7 bases outside the gene matches. The CDR3 is 15 residues long. The DNA for the CDR3 is TGTGCCAGCAGCCCCCGGGACAGGGGAATAGAGACCCAGTACTTC. It yields the protein CASSPRDRGIETQYF.

This clonotype was recorded a few times. This sequence joins TRBV24-1 and TRBJ2-3; D ambiguous. Germline values: CDR1 KGHDR, CDR2 SFDVKD. Trimming shortened V by 3 bases and J by 0 bases, and 3 bases separated the two germline ends. The CDR3 length is 13 residues. DNA for the CDR3: TGTGCCACCAGTGATCCGAGCACAGATACGCAGTATTTT. Its protein is CATSDPSTDTQYF.

This clonotype was counted between two and nine times. The genes are TRBV6-5 and TRBJ2-5, with D possibly being TRBD2 (6 bases). Per germline, CDR1 MNHEY and CDR2 SVGAGI. Deletions cut 2 bases from V and 5 bases from J, with 9 bases between. The CDR3 contains 13 residues. The CDR3 reads CASSYASEETQYF. The CDR3 nucleotides are TGTGCCAGCAGTTACGCTAGCGAGGAGACCCAGTACTTC.

This clonotype was seen more than once but under ten times. The chain carries TRBV19 and TRBJ2-5; perhaps TRBD1 as D (5 bases). V was clipped by 10 bases and J by 5 bases, with 14 bases between them. CDR1 and CDR2 (germline): LNHDA, SQIVND (reference sequence). This CDR3 is 12 amino acids long. The CDR3 loop reads CATSQAQETQYF. CDR3 coding DNA: TGTGCCACCTCACAGGCTCAGGAGACCCAGTACTTC.

This clonotype appeared a few times. The chain couples TRBV19 to TRBJ2-2; TRBD1 matches 7 bases. There are 15 residues in the CDR3. Germline trimming cut 5 bases from V and 1 base from J; bases unmatched to any gene: 4. The V gene's germline CDR1 is LNHDA and CDR2 SQIVND (reference sequence). CDR3 DNA sequence: TGTGCCAGTAGTTCGGGACAGCAGAACACCGGGGAGCTGTTTTTT. It is translated as CASSSGQQNTGELFF.

The genes are TRBV20-1 and TRBJ2-5; D may correspond to TRBD1 or TRBD2 (5 bases each). Germline V gives CDR1 DFQATT, CDR2 SNEGSKA (reference sequence). The CDR3 length is 13 residues. Between the trimmed V and J ends, which lost 3 bases and 1 base, there was a span of 9 bases. The CDR3 nucleotides read TGCAGTGCTAGCCGGGACGTCCAAGAGACCCAGTACTTC. It codes for CSASRDVQETQYF.

The V and J genes are TRBV20-1 and TRBJ1-2; D gene ambiguous. Germline CDR1 DFQATT, CDR2 SNEGSKA (reference sequence). This CDR3 is 12 amino acids long. V was shortened by 0 bases and J by 5 bases, with 7 bases between the two germline ends. The CDR3 coding sequence is TGCAGTGCTAGAGATCGGGGATATGGCTACACCTTC. Protein sequence: CSARDRGYGYTF.

As DNA, the CDR3 is TGTGCCAGCAGTGATCAGGGTTTGAACTATGGCTACACCTTC. It codes for CASSDQGLNYGYTF. The rearrangement joins TRBV2 to TRBJ1-2; maybe TRBD1 (5 bases). The CDR3 is made up of 14 amino acids. In germline, CDR1 is SNHLY, CDR2 FYNNEI. Trimming took 3 bases from V and 2 from J, leaving 10 bases between them.

This clonotype was seen a few times. The rearrangement links TRBV30 to TRBJ1-2; D perhaps matches TRBD1 (6 bases). With 5 bases removed from V and 8 bases from J, the gap between germline ends came to 21 bases. Germline loops: CDR1 GTSNPN, CDR2 SVGIG (reference sequence). The CDR3 totals 14 residues. Here the CDR3 reads CAWGGSSGARGYTF. For the CDR3, the DNA is TGTGCCTGGGGGGGGTCCTCAGGGGCACGGGGCTACACCTTC. Supplemented by reference TRBV30 and TRBJ1-2, the full variable domain reads SQTIHQWPATLVQPVGSPLSLECTVEGTSNPNLYWYRQAAGRGLQLLFYSVGIGQISSEVPQNLSASRPQDRQFILSSKKLLLSDSGFYLCAWGGSSGARGYTFGSGTRLTVV.

The chain joins TRBV6-5 to TRBJ1-6; 7 bases line up with TRBD1. J gave up 9 bases and V 4 bases, and 12 bases lay outside the gene matches. Germline CDR1 reads MNHEY; CDR2 reads SVGAGI. This CDR3 has 16 residues. In nucleotides, the CDR3 is TGTGCCAGCAGTTTTCCGGGACAGTTTTCGGGTTCACCCCTCCACTTT. It encodes CASSFPGQFSGSPLHF.

V usage is TRBV5-1 and J usage is TRBJ1-2; tentative D call: TRBD1 (6 bases). CDR1 and CDR2 (germline): SGHRS, YFSETQ. V was trimmed by 4 bases and J by 2 bases, leaving 15 bases between them. This CDR3 has 15 amino acids. CDR3 nucleotides: TGCGCCAGCAGCGGGGAGGGGGTAGGAAACTATGGCTACACCTTC. As protein: CASSGEGVGNYGYTF. Complete variable domain (other parts from reference TRBV5-1 and TRBJ1-2): KAGVTQTPRYLIKTRGQQVTLSCSPISGHRSVSWYQQTPGQGLQFLFEYFSETQRNKGNFPGRFSGRQFSNSRSEMNVSTLELGDSALYLCASSGEGVGNYGYTFGSGTRLTVV.